This TCR beta chain was captured in a study of patients and donors after allogeneic stem cell transplantation. With 5 bases removed from V and 6 bases from J, the gap between germline ends came to 13 bases. The CDR3 has 12 residues. CDR1 and CDR2 (germline): DFQATT, SNEGSKA (reference sequence). TCRdb recomputed calls from the RT-PCR reads with MiXCR, one row per CDR3 protein. The table records approximately 410,000 distinct CDR3 sequences, 16% of them present only once. This clonotype was seen at least ten times. This receptor was identified in a human donor who was either an allogeneic HSCT recipient or a stem cell or donor lymphocyte infusion donor (not recorded which). It is not recorded whose cells these are; they may come from a transplant donor. The sample was blood, either unsorted or a sorted T cell fraction (not recorded which). The rearrangement joins TRBV20-1 to TRBJ1-1; no clear D. CDR3 protein: CSAGVVYPEAFF. CDR3 bases: TGCAGTGCTGGGGTAGTCTATCCTGAAGCTTTCTTT.